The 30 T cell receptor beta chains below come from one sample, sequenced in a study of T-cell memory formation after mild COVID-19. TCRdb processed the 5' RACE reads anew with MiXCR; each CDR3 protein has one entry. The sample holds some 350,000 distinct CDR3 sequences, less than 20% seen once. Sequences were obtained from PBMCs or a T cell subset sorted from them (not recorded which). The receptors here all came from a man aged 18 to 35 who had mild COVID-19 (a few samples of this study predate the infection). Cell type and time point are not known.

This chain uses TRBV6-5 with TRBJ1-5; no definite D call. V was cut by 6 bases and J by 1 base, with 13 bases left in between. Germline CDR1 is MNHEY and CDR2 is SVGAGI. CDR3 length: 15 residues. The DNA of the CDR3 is TGTGCCAGCAGCCCCTCAGTATGGAGCAATCAGCCCCAGCATTTT. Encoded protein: CASSPSVWSNQPQHF.

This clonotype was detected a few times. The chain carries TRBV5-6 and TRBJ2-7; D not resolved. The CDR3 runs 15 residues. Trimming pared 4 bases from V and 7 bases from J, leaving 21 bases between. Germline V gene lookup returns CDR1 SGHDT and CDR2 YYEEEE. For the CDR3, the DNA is TGTGCCAGCAGCCCGGTTGGCAGGACCAGTTGGGAGCAGTACTTC. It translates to CASSPVGRTSWEQYF. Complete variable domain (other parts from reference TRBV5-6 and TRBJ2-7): DAGVTQSPTHLIKTRGQQVTLRCSPKSGHDTVSWYQQALGQGPQFIFQYYEEEERQRGNFPDRFSGHQFPNYSSELNVNALLLGDSALYLCASSPVGRTSWEQYFGPGTRLTVT.

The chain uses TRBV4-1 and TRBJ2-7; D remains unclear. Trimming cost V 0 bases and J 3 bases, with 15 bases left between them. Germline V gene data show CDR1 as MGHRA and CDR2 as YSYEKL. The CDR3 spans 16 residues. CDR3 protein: CASSQESDRNYYEQYF. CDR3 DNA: TGCGCCAGCAGCCAAGAGAGCGATCGAAACTACTACGAGCAGTACTTC.

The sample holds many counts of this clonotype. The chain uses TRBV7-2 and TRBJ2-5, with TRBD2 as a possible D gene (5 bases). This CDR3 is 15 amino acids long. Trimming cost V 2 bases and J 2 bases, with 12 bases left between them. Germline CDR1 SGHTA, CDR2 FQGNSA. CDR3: CASSLRWRYQETQYF. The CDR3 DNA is TGTGCCAGCAGCTTAAGGTGGAGGTATCAAGAGACCCAGTACTTC.

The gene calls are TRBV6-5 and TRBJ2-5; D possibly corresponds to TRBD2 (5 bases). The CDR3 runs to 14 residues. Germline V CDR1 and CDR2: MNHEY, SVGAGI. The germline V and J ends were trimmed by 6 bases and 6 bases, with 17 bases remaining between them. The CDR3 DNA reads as TGTGCCAGCAGCCCGGGGATCACCGCCCAGACCCAGTACTTC. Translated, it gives CASSPGITAQTQYF.

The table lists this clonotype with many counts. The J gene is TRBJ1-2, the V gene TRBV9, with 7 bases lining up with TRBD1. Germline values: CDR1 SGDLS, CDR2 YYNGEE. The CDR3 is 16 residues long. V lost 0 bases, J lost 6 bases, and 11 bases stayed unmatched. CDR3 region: CASSVADRAGLHGYTF. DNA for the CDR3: TGTGCCAGCAGCGTAGCCGACAGGGCTGGGTTACATGGCTACACCTTC.

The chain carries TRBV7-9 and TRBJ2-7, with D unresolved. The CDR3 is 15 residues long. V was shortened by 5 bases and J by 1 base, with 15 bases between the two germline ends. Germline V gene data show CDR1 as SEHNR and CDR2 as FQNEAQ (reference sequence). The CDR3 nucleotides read TGTGCCAGCAGCACCCCCGGGCCGAGATCCTACGAGCAGTACTTC. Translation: CASSTPGPRSYEQYF. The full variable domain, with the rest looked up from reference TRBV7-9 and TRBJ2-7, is DTGVSQNPRHKITKRGQNVTFRCDPISEHNRLYWYRQTLGQGPEFLTYFQNEAQLEKSRLLSDRFSAERPKGSFSTLEIQRTEQGDSAMYLCASSTPGPRSYEQYFGPGTRLTVT.

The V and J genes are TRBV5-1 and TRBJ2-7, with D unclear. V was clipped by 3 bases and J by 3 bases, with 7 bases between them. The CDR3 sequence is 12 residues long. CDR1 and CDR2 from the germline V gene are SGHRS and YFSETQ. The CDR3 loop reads CASSSGYYEQYF. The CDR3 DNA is TGCGCCAGCAGCTCCGGATACTACGAGCAGTACTTC.

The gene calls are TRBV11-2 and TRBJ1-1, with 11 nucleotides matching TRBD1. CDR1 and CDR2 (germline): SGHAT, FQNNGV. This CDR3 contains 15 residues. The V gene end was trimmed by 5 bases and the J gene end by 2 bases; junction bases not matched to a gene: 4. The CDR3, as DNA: TGTGCCAGCAGCCGGGGACAGGGGGAAAACACTGAAGCTTTCTTT. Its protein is CASSRGQGENTEAFF.

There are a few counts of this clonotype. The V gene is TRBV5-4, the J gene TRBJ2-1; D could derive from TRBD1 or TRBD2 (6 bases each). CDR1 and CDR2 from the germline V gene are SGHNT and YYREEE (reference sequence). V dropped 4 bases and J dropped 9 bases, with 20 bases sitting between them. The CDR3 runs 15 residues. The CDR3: CASSGGTPGLGEQFF. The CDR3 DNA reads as TGTGCCAGCAGCGGGGGGACACCGGGGCTTGGTGAGCAGTTCTTC.

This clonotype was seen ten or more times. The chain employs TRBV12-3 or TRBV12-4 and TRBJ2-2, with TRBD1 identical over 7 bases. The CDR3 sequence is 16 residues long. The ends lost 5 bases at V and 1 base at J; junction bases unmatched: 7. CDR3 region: CASSPQQGWNTGELFF. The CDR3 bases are TGTGCCAGCAGTCCTCAACAGGGGTGGAACACCGGGGAGCTGTTTTTT.

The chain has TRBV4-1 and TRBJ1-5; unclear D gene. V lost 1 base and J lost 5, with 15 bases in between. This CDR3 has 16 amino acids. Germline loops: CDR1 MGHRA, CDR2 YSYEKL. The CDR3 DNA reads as TGCGCCAGCAGCCAAGGGGTCGGACCTGGGGATCAGCCCCAGCATTTT. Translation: CASSQGVGPGDQPQHF.

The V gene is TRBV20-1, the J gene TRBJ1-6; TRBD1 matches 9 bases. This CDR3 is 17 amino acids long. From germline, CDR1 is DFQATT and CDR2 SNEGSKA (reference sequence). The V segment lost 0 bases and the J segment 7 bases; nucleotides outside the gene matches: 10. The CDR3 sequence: CSARDPDRGFRNSPLHF. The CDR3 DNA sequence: TGCAGTGCTAGAGATCCGGACAGGGGTTTTAGGAATTCACCCCTCCACTTT.

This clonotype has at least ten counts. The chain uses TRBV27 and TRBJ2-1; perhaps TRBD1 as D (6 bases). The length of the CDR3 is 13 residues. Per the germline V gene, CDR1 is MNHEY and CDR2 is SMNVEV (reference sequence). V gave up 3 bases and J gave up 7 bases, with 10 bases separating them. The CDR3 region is CASSFAGENEQFF. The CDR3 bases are TGTGCCAGCAGTTTTGCAGGGGAAAATGAGCAGTTCTTC.

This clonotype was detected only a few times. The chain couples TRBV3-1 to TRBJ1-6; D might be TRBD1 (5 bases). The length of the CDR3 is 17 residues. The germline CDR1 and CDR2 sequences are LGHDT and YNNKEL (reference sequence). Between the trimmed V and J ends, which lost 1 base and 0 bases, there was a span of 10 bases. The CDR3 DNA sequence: TGTGCCAGCAGCCAAGTTAAGGGGAGCTCCTATAATTCACCCCTCCACTTT. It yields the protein CASSQVKGSSYNSPLHF.

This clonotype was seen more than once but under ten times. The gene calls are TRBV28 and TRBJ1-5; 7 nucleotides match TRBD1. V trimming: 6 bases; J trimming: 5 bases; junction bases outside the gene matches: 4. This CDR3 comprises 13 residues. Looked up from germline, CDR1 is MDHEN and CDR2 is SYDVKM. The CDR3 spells CASRAGGYQPQHF. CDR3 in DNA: TGTGCCAGCAGGGCAGGGGGTTATCAGCCCCAGCATTTT. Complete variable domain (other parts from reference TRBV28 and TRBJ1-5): DVKVTQSSRYLVKRTGEKVFLECVQDMDHENMFWYRQDPGLGLRLIYFSYDVKMKEKGDIPEGYSVSREKKERFSLILESASTNQTSMYLCASRAGGYQPQHFGDGTRLSIL.

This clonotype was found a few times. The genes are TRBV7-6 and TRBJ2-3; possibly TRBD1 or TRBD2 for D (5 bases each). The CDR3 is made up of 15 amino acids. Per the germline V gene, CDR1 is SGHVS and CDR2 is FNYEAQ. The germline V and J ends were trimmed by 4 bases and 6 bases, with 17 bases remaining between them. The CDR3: CASSSGPRTGDTQYF. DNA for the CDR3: TGTGCCAGCAGCTCGGGACCGCGGACGGGGGATACGCAGTATTTT.

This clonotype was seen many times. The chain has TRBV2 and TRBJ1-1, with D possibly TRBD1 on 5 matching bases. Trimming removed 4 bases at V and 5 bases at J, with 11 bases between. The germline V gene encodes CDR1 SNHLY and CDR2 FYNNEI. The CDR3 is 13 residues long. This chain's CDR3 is CASSGPGRTEAFF. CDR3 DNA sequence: TGTGCCAGCAGTGGGCCAGGGCGAACTGAAGCTTTCTTT.

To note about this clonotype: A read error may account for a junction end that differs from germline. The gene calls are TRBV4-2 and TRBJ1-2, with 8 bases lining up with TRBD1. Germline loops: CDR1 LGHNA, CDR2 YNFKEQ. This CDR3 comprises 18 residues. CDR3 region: CGSSLAGTGNNPNYGYTF. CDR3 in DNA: TGTGGCAGCAGCCTTGCCGGGACAGGAAACAATCCCAACTATGGCTACACCTTC.

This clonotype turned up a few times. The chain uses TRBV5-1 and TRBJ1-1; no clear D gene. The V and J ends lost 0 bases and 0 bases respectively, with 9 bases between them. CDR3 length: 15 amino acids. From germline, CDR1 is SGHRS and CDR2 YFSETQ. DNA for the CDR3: TGCGCCAGCAGCTTGGTCAATGCGGTGAACACTGAAGCTTTCTTT. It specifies CASSLVNAVNTEAFF.

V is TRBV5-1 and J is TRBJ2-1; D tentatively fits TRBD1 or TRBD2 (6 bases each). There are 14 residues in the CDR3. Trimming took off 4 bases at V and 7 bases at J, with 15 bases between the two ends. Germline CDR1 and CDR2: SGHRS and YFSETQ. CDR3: CASSPGARWNEQFF. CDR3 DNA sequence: TGCGCCAGCAGCCCGGGGGCGCGATGGAATGAGCAGTTCTTC.

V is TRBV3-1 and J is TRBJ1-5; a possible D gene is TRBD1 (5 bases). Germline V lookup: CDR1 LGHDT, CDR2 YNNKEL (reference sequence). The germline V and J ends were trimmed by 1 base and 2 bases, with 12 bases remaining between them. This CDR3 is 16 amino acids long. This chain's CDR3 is CASSQVGGTGNQPQHF. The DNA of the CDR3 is TGTGCCAGCAGCCAAGTTGGGGGAACGGGCAATCAGCCCCAGCATTTT.

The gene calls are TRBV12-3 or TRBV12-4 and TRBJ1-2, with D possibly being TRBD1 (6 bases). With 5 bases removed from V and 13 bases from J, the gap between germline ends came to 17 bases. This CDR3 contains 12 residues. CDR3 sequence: CASSRQDRWSTF. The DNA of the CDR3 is TGTGCCAGCAGTCGACAGGACCGCTGGAGCACCTTC.

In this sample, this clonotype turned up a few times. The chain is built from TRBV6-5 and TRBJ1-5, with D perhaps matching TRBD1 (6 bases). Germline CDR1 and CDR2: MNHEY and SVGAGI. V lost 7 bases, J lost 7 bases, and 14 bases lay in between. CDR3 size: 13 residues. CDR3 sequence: CASKGAGGQPQHF. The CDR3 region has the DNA TGTGCCAGCAAAGGTGCGGGGGGCCAGCCCCAGCATTTT.

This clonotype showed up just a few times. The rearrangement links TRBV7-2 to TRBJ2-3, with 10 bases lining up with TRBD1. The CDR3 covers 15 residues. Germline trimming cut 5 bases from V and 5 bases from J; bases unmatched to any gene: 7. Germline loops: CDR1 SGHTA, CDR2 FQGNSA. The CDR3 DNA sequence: TGTGCCAGCAGCCCCCAGACAGGGGGCCTAGATACGCAGTATTTT. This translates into CASSPQTGGLDTQYF. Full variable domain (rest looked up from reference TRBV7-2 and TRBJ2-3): GAGVSQSPSNKVTEKGKDVELRCDPISGHTALYWYRQSLGQGLEFLIYFQGNSAPDKSGLPSDRFSAERTGGSVSTLTIQRTQQEDSAVYLCASSPQTGGLDTQYFGPGTRLTVL.

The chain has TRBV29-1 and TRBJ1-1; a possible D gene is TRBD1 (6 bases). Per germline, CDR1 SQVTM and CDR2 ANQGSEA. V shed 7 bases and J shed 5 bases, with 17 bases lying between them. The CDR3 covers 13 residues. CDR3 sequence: CSADTGTWTEAFF. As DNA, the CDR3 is TGCAGCGCCGATACAGGGACCTGGACTGAAGCTTTCTTT.

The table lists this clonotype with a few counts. Here the CDR3 reads CASSLGAGERYNEQFF. The CDR3 coding sequence is TGTGCCAGCAGCTTAGGGGCGGGGGAACGGTACAATGAGCAGTTCTTC. The chain employs TRBV7-9 and TRBJ2-1; TRBD2 agrees at 7 bases. Germline-derived CDR1 and CDR2 are SEHNR and FQNEAQ (reference sequence). V dropped 1 base and J dropped 4; count of bases not matched to a gene: 7. This CDR3 has 16 residues.

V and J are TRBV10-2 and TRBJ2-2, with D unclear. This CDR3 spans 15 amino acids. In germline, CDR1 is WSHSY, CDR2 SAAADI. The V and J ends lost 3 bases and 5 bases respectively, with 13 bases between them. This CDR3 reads CASSEWQDRTGELFF. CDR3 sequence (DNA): TGCGCCAGCAGTGAATGGCAGGATAGGACCGGGGAGCTGTTTTTT.

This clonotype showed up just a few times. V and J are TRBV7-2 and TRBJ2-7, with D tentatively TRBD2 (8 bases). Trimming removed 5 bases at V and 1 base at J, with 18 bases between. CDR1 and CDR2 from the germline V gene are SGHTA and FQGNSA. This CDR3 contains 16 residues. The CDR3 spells CASSGLGGGGSYEQYF. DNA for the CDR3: TGTGCCAGCAGCGGCTTAGGGGGCGGGGGGTCCTACGAGCAGTACTTC.

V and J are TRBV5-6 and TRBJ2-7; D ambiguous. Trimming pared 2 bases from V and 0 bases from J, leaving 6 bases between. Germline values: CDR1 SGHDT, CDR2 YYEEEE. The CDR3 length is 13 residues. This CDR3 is CASSFSHSYEQYF. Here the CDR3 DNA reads TGTGCCAGCAGCTTTTCCCACTCCTACGAGCAGTACTTC.